This T cell receptor beta chain came from a study of CD8 T cells in Susac syndrome. Study-level points and caveats: The study's TCR sequencing and HLA analysis drew on a certain number of individuals. That number was acknowledged as relatively small.

A remark on this clonotype: The antigen remains undetermined.

With random hexamers, roughly 0.5 to 1 ug RNA was reverse transcribed. TCR beta CDR3 was amplified by immunoSEQ covering 54 Vbeta and 13 Jbeta. Via MiXCR, TCRdb re-called the immunoSEQ multiplex PCR reads, giving one row per CDR3 protein. The repertoire holds 400,000 to 550,000 distinct CDR3 sequences, around 83% seen once, with about 0.12% in the top ten. The sequenced sample was CD8+ T cells from PBMCs. This receptor was identified in a human donor with multiple sclerosis.

The CDR3, as DNA: TGTGCCAGTACCTCCGGGACGTCAGATACGCAGTATTTT. This translates into CASTSGTSDTQYF. The chain carries TRBV19 and TRBJ2-3, with D tentatively TRBD1 or TRBD2 (5 bases each). The germline CDR1 and CDR2 sequences are LNHDA and SQIVND (reference sequence). This CDR3 is built from 13 residues. The ends were cut back, 7 bases at V and 4 bases at J, with 12 bases in the middle.